This T cell receptor beta chain was identified in a study of T cell responses to AZD1222 COVID-19 vaccine. Study summary: Combined were second doses at about 4 or about 12 weeks. Overall study results and limits: Spike-specific TCR breadth and depth were elevated following two AZD1222 doses. Clonal diversity was possibly underestimated, and white British individuals and females predominated among donors. Reports indicate that nearly half of spike-specific TCRs are directed at unmutated variant regions.

The V gene end was trimmed by 3 bases and the J gene end by 2 bases; junction bases not matched to a gene: 7. Germline CDR1 is SGHTA and CDR2 is FQGNSA. The CDR3 has 16 residues. In the case of this clone: Its antigen is unknown.

The data were produced by immunoSEQ multiplex PCR, yet TCRdb's version contains in-frame clones alone and is incomplete. The profile shows some 150,000 clones, about 90% of them singletons. The sequence came from an adult in good health. Sequenced here: peripheral blood, sampled on day 0 of AZD1222 vaccination. This chain uses TRBV7-2 with TRBJ2-7, with TRBD2 identical over 10 bases. CDR3 nucleotides: TGTGCCAGCAGCTTCCGTGGAGCGGGAGGGCCCTACGAGCAGTACTTC. This sequence encodes CASSFRGAGGPYEQYF.